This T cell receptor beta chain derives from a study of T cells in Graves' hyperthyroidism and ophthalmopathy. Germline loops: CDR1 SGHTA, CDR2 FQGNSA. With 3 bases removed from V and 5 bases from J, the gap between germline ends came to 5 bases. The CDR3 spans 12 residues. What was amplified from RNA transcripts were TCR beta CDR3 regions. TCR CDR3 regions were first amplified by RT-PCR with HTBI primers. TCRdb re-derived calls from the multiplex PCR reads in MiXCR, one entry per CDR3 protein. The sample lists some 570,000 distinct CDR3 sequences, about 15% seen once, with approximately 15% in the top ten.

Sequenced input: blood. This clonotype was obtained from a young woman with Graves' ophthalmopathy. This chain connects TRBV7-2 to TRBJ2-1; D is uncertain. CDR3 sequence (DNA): TGTGCCAGCAGCTTCGAAAACAATGAGCAGTTCTTC. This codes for CASSFENNEQFF.